Below, 7 T cell receptor beta chains from the same sample are listed, as sequenced in a study of shared clonotypes between healthy human individuals. Generated by immunoSEQ multiplex PCR, the TCRdb table keeps only in-frame clones and is missing some. The repertoire includes about 2.4 million clones, roughly 93% of them detected once, and 0.36% sits in the top ten. Sequenced: naive CD4+ T cells from PBMCs. Subset given: CD45RA+ positively selected. Receptors were obtained from a man younger than 30 in good health. Some clones in this sample may be carry-over from other donors' samples.

For this clone: Other DNA sequences in the same sample also yield this CDR3. This sequence joins TRBV27 and TRBJ2-5; D not resolved. This CDR3 contains 13 residues. Germline V gene data show CDR1 as MNHEY and CDR2 as SMNVEV (reference sequence). Trimming removed 5 bases from V and 2 bases from J, with 9 bases in between. As DNA, the CDR3 is TGTGCCAGCAGTCCCGGAACTCAAGAGACCCAGTACTTC. Residues: CASSPGTQETQYF.

This chain uses TRBV9 with TRBJ2-6, with a tentative D call TRBD1 (5 bases). This CDR3 is built from 14 residues. Trimming took off 3 bases at V and 8 bases at J, with 12 bases between the two ends. CDR1 and CDR2 (germline): SGDLS, YYNGEE. The CDR3 region is CASSGEQVTNVLTF. The CDR3 nucleotides read TGTGCCAGCAGCGGGGAACAGGTGACCAACGTCCTGACTTTC.

The chain joins TRBV2 to TRBJ1-2, with D possibly being TRBD1 (5 bases). The CDR3 is 14 residues long. The germline V gene encodes CDR1 SNHLY and CDR2 FYNNEI. V lost 3 bases, J lost 7 bases, and 15 bases lay in between. The CDR3 bases are TGTGCCAGCAGTGACCTCAGGGATCTGCGTGGCTACACCTTC. Translating gives CASSDLRDLRGYTF. Full variable domain (remainder filled in from reference TRBV2 and TRBJ1-2): EPEVTQTPSHQVTQMGQEVILRCVPISNHLYFYWYRQILGQKVEFLVSFYNNEISEKSEIFDDQFSVERPDGSNFTLKIRSTKLEDSAMYFCASSDLRDLRGYTFGSGTRLTVV.

The rearrangement links TRBV2 to TRBJ2-7, with D possibly matching TRBD1 (5 bases). Trimming took 2 bases from V and 6 from J, leaving 17 bases between them. Germline CDR1 reads SNHLY; CDR2 reads FYNNEI. This CDR3 is 15 amino acids long. The CDR3 here is CASSERRVNGVEQYF. As DNA, the CDR3 is TGTGCCAGCAGTGAACGCAGGGTCAACGGAGTCGAGCAGTACTTC. Filled out from reference TRBV2 and TRBJ2-7, the complete variable domain reads EPEVTQTPSHQVTQMGQEVILRCVPISNHLYFYWYRQILGQKVEFLVSFYNNEISEKSEIFDDQFSVERPDGSNFTLKIRSTKLEDSAMYFCASSERRVNGVEQYFGPGTRLTVT.

The J gene is TRBJ2-7, the V gene TRBV5-6, with D possibly matching TRBD1 (6 bases). This CDR3 has 13 residues. Trimming left V 4 bases short and J 7 bases short, with 15 bases between. The germline V gene encodes CDR1 SGHDT and CDR2 YYEEEE. Written as DNA, the CDR3 is TGTGCCAGCAGCCGGACAGCCGCGTATGAGCAGTACTTC. It specifies CASSRTAAYEQYF.

V usage is TRBV9 and J usage is TRBJ2-6; maybe TRBD1 (5 bases). Germline V gene data show CDR1 as SGDLS and CDR2 as YYNGEE. The CDR3 extends over 19 amino acids. V lost 0 bases to trimming and J lost 0 bases, with 16 bases between them. CDR3 sequence (DNA): TGTGCCAGCAGCGTAGGGGCCCAGGGCGGAAGCTCTGGGGCCAACGTCCTGACTTTC. Translating gives CASSVGAQGGSSGANVLTF.

The chain combines TRBV4-2 with TRBJ1-5; 7 bases fit TRBD1. Germline V gene sequence: CDR1 LGHNA, CDR2 YNFKEQ. This CDR3 comprises 15 residues. The V and J ends lost 6 bases and 5 bases, in that order; junction bases with no gene match: 10. CDR3 loop: CASSRTGDKDQPQHF. The CDR3, as DNA: TGTGCCAGCAGTCGAACAGGGGACAAAGATCAGCCCCAGCATTTT.